The sequence of this T cell receptor beta chain was determined in a study of blood T cell repertoires in COVID-19. Study-level information: The samples span acute and convalescent COVID-19 from the United States, Italy and Spain.

The method was immunoSEQ multiplex PCR; TCRdb's version includes in-frame clones alone and lacks a portion of them. The sample holds just over 300,000 clones, just over 85% seen once. The CDR3 totals 15 residues. Germline assignment: CDR1 LNHDA and CDR2 SQIVND (reference sequence). Trimming removed 5 bases from V and 3 bases from J; junction bases left unmatched: 9. The specimen sequenced was PBMCs or T cells enriched from blood (not recorded which). The chain links TRBV19 to TRBJ2-7; TRBD1 matches at 8 bases. The TCR comes from a man aged 25-45 years who had recovered from COVID-19. CDR3 sequence reads: CASSVAGTGLYEQYF. Written as DNA, the CDR3 is TGTGCCAGTAGTGTAGCCGGGACAGGCCTCTACGAGCAGTACTTC.